This TCR beta chain was recovered during a study of blood T cell repertoires in COVID-19. At the level of the study: COVID-19 samples collected from the United States, Italy and Spain covered acute and convalescent phases. Sources were T cells, B-cell-depleted T cells, or PBMCs; the material itself was cDNA or gDNA.

In the authors' methods: Amplified reference gene primers provided the basis for estimating nucleated cell counts. Clones were read by immunoSEQ multiplex PCR, and TCRdb kept only the in-frame ones, dropping some. The V and J calls and clone size are taken from that table; D and trimming were inferred from the DNA. Among about 80,000 clones listed, 60% to 80% were seen once. The table lists this clone with a few counts. This sequence originates from a man aged 65 to 79 with active or convalescent COVID-19. Sequencing was performed on peripheral blood.

The DNA for the CDR3 is TGTGCCAGCAGCCAAGATAGTCACCCCCGGTTCGGCTACACCTTC. This gives the protein CASSQDSHPRFGYTF. The rearrangement joins TRBV14 to TRBJ1-2, with D unclear. The V end was cut by 0 bases, the J end by 8 bases, with 16 bases between. This CDR3 region has 15 residues. The V gene's germline CDR1 is SGHDN and CDR2 FVKESK.